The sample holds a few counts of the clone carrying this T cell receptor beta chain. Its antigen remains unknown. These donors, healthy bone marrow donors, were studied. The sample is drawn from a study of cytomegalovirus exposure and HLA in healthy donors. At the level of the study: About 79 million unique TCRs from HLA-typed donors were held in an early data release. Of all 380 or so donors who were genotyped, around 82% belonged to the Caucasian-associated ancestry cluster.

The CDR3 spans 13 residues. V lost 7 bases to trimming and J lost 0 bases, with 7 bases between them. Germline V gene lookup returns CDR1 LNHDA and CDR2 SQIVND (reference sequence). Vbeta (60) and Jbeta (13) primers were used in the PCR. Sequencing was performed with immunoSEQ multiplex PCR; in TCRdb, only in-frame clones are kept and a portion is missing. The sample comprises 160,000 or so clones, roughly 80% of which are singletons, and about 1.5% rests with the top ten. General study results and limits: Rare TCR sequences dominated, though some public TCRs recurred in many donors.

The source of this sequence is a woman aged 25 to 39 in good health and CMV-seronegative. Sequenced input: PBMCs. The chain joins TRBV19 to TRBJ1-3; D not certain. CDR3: CASTEISGNTIYF. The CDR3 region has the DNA TGTGCCAGTACGGAGATCTCTGGAAACACCATATATTTT.